The rows below give T cell receptor beta chains drawn from one sample of a study of blood T cell repertoires in COVID-19. Profiled with immunoSEQ multiplex PCR; TCRdb holds only in-frame clones, not every one. The repertoire consists of approximately 180,000 clones, with approximately 85% occurring once and the leading ten covering approximately 11%. The sequenced material came from peripheral blood. The source is a human donor with active or convalescent COVID-19. The donor label of this sample is uncertain. Each CDR3 is given with its conserved first and last residue. A D gene is named only where the DNA matches it firmly.

j_call: TRBJ1-5
d_call: .
v_call: TRBV6-2/TRBV6-3
cdr3_length: 15
cdr3_nt: TGTGCCAGCAGCCGTCACACCCCTAGCAATCAGCCCCAGCATTTT
cdr3_aa: CASSRHTPSNQPQHF

j_call: TRBJ2-7
d_call: TRBD2
v_call: TRBV4-2
cdr3_length: 18
cdr3_nt: TGTGCCAGCAGCCAACGGGGCCCGACTAGCGGGAGGGCCTACGAGCAGTACTTC
cdr3_aa: CASSQRGPTSGRAYEQYF

j_call: TRBJ2-7
d_call: TRBD2
v_call: TRBV7-2
cdr3_length: 16
cdr3_nt: TGTGCCAGCAGCTTACGGACTAGCGGGGTGCTCTACGAGCAGTACTTC
cdr3_aa: CASSLRTSGVLYEQYF

j_call: TRBJ1-1
d_call: .
v_call: TRBV28
cdr3_length: 15
cdr3_nt: TGTGCCAGCAGGTCCGGGAACATGCTGAACACTGAAGCTTTCTTT
cdr3_aa: CASRSGNMLNTEAFF

j_call: TRBJ2-2
d_call: TRBD2
v_call: TRBV5-1
cdr3_length: 20
cdr3_nt: TGCGCCAGCAGCCTGGCCCCCACCGGGACTAGCGGGGGTAACACCGGGGAGCTGTTTTTT
cdr3_aa: CASSLAPTGTSGGNTGELFF

j_call: TRBJ2-5
d_call: TRBD2
v_call: TRBV7-2
cdr3_length: 19
cdr3_nt: TGTGCCAGCAGCTTAGGGACCGTGTGGCTAGCGGGGACCCAAGAGACCCAGTACTTC
cdr3_aa: CASSLGTVWLAGTQETQYF

j_call: TRBJ1-5
d_call: .
v_call: TRBV5-8
cdr3_length: 12
cdr3_nt: TGTGCCAGCAGCACTATCGGACAGTCCCAGCATTTT
cdr3_aa: CASSTIGQSQHF

j_call: TRBJ1-2
d_call: .
v_call: TRBV2
cdr3_length: 12
cdr3_nt: TGTGCCAGCACCAGGGTTAACTATGGCTACACCTTC
cdr3_aa: CASTRVNYGYTF

j_call: TRBJ2-7
d_call: .
v_call: TRBV5-4
cdr3_length: 15
cdr3_nt: TGTGCCAGCAGCTTGGAACAGGGTAGCTCCTACGAGCAGTACTTC
cdr3_aa: CASSLEQGSSYEQYF

j_call: TRBJ2-3
d_call: TRBD2
v_call: TRBV9
cdr3_length: 17
cdr3_nt: TGTGCCAGCAGCGCCACCCGGGGGGGCTCGAACACAGATACGCAGTATTTT
cdr3_aa: CASSATRGGSNTDTQYF

j_call: TRBJ2-5
d_call: .
v_call: TRBV5-1
cdr3_length: 13
cdr3_nt: TGCGCCAGCAGCTTGGGCCACCGGGAGACCCAGTACTTC
cdr3_aa: CASSLGHRETQYF

j_call: TRBJ1-5
d_call: .
v_call: TRBV6-5
cdr3_length: 15
cdr3_nt: TGTGCCAGTAACAGCCTTCAGGTGGGCGATCAGCCCCAGCATTTT
cdr3_aa: CASNSLQVGDQPQHF

j_call: TRBJ2-3
d_call: TRBD1
v_call: TRBV29-1
cdr3_length: 16
cdr3_nt: TGCAGCATCGACGCCCGGGACAGGGGGTCCACAGATACGCAGTATTTT
cdr3_aa: CSIDARDRGSTDTQYF

j_call: TRBJ2-3
d_call: TRBD1
v_call: TRBV7-6
cdr3_length: 15
cdr3_nt: TGTGCCAGCAGCGGATGGACAGGGGGCACAGATACGCAGTATTTT
cdr3_aa: CASSGWTGGTDTQYF

j_call: TRBJ1-1
d_call: TRBD1
v_call: TRBV5-1
cdr3_length: 15
cdr3_nt: TGCGCCAGCGGCGTACAGGGGGTTGGGAGGACTGAAGCTTTCTTT
cdr3_aa: CASGVQGVGRTEAFF

j_call: TRBJ1-2
d_call: TRBD1
v_call: TRBV3-1/TRBV3-2
cdr3_length: 16
cdr3_nt: TGTGCCAGCAGCCTTAACTCGGACAGGATAATCTTCGGCTACACCTTC
cdr3_aa: CASSLNSDRIIFGYTF